One sample yielded the 24 T cell receptor beta chains listed below, sequenced in a study of blood T cell repertoires in COVID-19. Some clones are missing from TCRdb's copy, which holds only in-frame ones; the method was immunoSEQ multiplex PCR. The top ten hold roughly 4.3% of the sample, which has 100,000 to 150,000 clones, 75% to 90% seen once. Sequencing used peripheral blood. The receptors were sampled from a man aged 60-69 years with COVID-19, enrolled during active disease.

The gene calls are TRBV9 and TRBJ1-3; D is possibly TRBD1 (5 bases). CDR3 length: 17 residues. V shed 4 bases and J shed 3 bases, with 20 bases lying between them. CDR1 is SGDLS, CDR2 YYNGEE, per germline. The CDR3 sequence is CASSPSTGTTNGNTIYF. Here the CDR3 DNA reads TGTGCCAGCAGCCCGAGTACAGGAACCACAAATGGAAACACCATATATTTT. Looking up the rest from reference TRBV9 and TRBJ1-3 gives the full variable domain: DSGVTQTPKHLITATGQRVTLRCSPRSGDLSVYWYQQSLDQGLQFLIQYYNGEERAKGNILERFSAQQFPDLHSELNLSSLELGDSALYFCASSPSTGTTNGNTIYFGEGSWLTVV.

The chain recombines TRBV7-2 with TRBJ1-2; D is possibly TRBD1 (6 bases). V lost 0 bases and J lost 7, with 15 bases in between. The CDR3 has 15 amino acids. In germline, CDR1 is SGHTA, CDR2 FQGNSA. The CDR3 loop reads CASSLAAGASRGYTF. The CDR3 DNA is TGTGCCAGCAGCTTAGCGGCAGGGGCGTCCCGTGGCTACACCTTC.

The rearrangement links TRBV12-3 or TRBV12-4 to TRBJ2-5; D unresolved. The V end was cut by 3 bases, the J end by 0 bases, with 5 bases between. The CDR3 has 13 amino acids. The CDR3 DNA is TGTGCCAGCAGTTTGAACTACCAAGAGACCCAGTACTTC. It yields the protein CASSLNYQETQYF.

The chain uses TRBV15 and TRBJ1-2; no clear D gene. V lost 1 base and J lost 2, with 11 bases in between. Germline lookup yields CDR1 LNHNV and CDR2 YYDKDF (reference sequence). The CDR3 contains 15 residues. This CDR3 reads CATSRASSWNYGYTF. DNA for the CDR3: TGTGCCACCAGCAGAGCATCTAGTTGGAACTATGGCTACACCTTC.

The DNA of the CDR3 is TGCAGTGCTCTCGCGGGGGATGGCTACACCTTC. Protein product: CSALAGDGYTF. The V and J genes are TRBV20-1 and TRBJ1-2; TRBD1 might be the D (5 bases). V gave up 5 bases and J gave up 6 bases, with 10 bases separating them. This CDR3 is 11 amino acids long. Germline assignment: CDR1 DFQATT and CDR2 SNEGSKA (reference sequence).

The CDR3 nucleotides read TGTGCCAGCAGCCCGCGGGACTATGGCTACACCTTC. Protein product: CASSPRDYGYTF. The chain is built from TRBV3-1 (or the pseudogene TRBV3-2) and TRBJ1-2; no firm D call. The CDR3 loop spans 12 amino acids. The V end was cut by 4 bases, the J end by 3 bases, with 6 bases between. The germline CDR1 and CDR2 sequences are LGHDT and YNNKEL (reference sequence).

This clone has more than one count but fewer than ten. The chain couples TRBV6-5 to TRBJ1-1, with no clear D. The V and J ends lost 2 bases and 0 bases respectively, with 13 bases between them. The CDR3 length is 16 residues. CDR1 is MNHEY and CDR2 is SVGAGI in the germline V gene. Written as DNA, the CDR3 is TGTGCCAGCAGTTACGCACAGACTATACTGAACACTGAAGCTTTCTTT. This sequence encodes CASSYAQTILNTEAFF.

This sequence joins TRBV6-2 or TRBV6-3 and TRBJ2-3; 9 positions match TRBD2. The CDR3 is 16 residues long. Germline assignment: CDR1 MNHEY and CDR2 SVGEGT. Trimming at V came to 0 bases and at J to 2 bases, leaving 3 bases not matched to a gene. CDR3 residues: CASSYSPSGTTDTQYF. In DNA form, the CDR3 reads TGTGCCAGCAGTTACTCGCCTAGCGGGACCACAGATACGCAGTATTTT.

This sequence joins TRBV19 and TRBJ1-2, with 7 bases lining up with TRBD1. The CDR3 runs to 16 residues. The V segment lost 0 bases and the J segment 8 bases; nucleotides outside the gene matches: 12. Per the germline V gene, CDR1 is LNHDA and CDR2 is SQIVND (reference sequence). The CDR3 coding sequence is TGTGCCAGTAGTATAGATCATTATGGACAGGAGAGAGGCTACACCTTC. This encodes CASSIDHYGQERGYTF.

This clone appeared a single time. The CDR3 bases are TGCGCCAGCCTTGACAGGGGCCAAGGCGGGGAGCTGTTTTTT. Translated: CASLDRGQGGELFF. The chain is built from TRBV5-1 and TRBJ2-2; 8 positions match TRBD1. The CDR3 runs 14 residues. The ends lost 7 bases at V and 7 bases at J; junction bases unmatched: 9. Germline CDR1 and CDR2: SGHRS and YFSETQ.

The chain employs TRBV6-5 and TRBJ1-2, with no clear D. The CDR3 covers 14 residues. The V gene lost 5 bases and the J gene lost 6 bases, with 16 bases spanning the gap. The germline gives CDR1 MNHEY, CDR2 SVGAGI. CDR3 sequence reads: CASSTIDTDDGYTF. The CDR3 DNA follows: TGTGCCAGCAGTACCATCGACACTGATGATGGCTACACCTTC.

This sequence joins TRBV29-1 and TRBJ2-7; no clear D gene. The CDR3 length is 12 residues. Trimming removed 5 bases at V and 1 base at J, with 9 bases between. The germline V gene encodes CDR1 SQVTM and CDR2 ANQGSEA. Here the CDR3 reads CSVIPNSYEQYF. The CDR3 DNA follows: TGCAGCGTTATTCCAAATTCCTACGAGCAGTACTTC.

The chain has TRBV7-9 and TRBJ1-4; D may be TRBD1 (5 bases). CDR1 is SEHNR and CDR2 is FQNEAQ in the germline V gene (reference sequence). With 5 bases removed from V and 4 bases from J, the gap between germline ends came to 14 bases. The CDR3 has 15 residues. In nucleotides, the CDR3 is TGTGCCAGCAGCCCCGAAGCAGGGTTTAATGAAAAACTGTTTTTT. It translates to CASSPEAGFNEKLFF.

The V gene is TRBV5-1, the J gene TRBJ1-6; D possibly corresponds to TRBD1 (6 bases). The CDR3 sequence is 16 residues long. Germline CDR1 reads SGHRS; CDR2 reads YFSETQ. V lost 4 bases, J lost 0 bases, and 11 bases lay in between. The CDR3 DNA reads TGCGCCAGCAGCCACGGACAGAACTCCTATAATTCACCCCTCCACTTT. Amino acids: CASSHGQNSYNSPLHF.

The chain employs TRBV27 and TRBJ2-6; D is possibly TRBD1 (5 bases). Germline V gene lookup returns CDR1 MNHEY and CDR2 SMNVEV (reference sequence). The CDR3 loop spans 15 amino acids. Trimming cost V 6 bases and J 2 bases, with 11 bases left between them. CDR3 in amino acids: CASSHQGAGANVLTF. CDR3 nucleotide sequence: TGTGCCAGCAGCCACCAGGGTGCTGGGGCCAACGTCCTGACTTTC.

The gene calls are TRBV5-5 and TRBJ1-2; 7 bases line up with TRBD1. V shed 1 base, J shed 4 bases, and the junction held 7 bases outside the gene matches. Germline CDR1 is SGHKS and CDR2 is YYEKEE (reference sequence). The CDR3 spans 15 residues. The DNA of the CDR3 is TGTGCCAGCAGCTTGCCCCAGGGGGGTACCTATGGCTACACCTTC. Translating it yields CASSLPQGGTYGYTF.

V gene TRBV5-1 combines with J gene TRBJ2-3; weak D call: TRBD2 (6 bases). The CDR3 sequence is 14 residues long. V was clipped by 4 bases and J by 6 bases, with 15 bases between them. Germline lookup yields CDR1 SGHRS and CDR2 YFSETQ. Here the CDR3 DNA reads TGCGCCAGCAGCGTGACCGGGGGTAGGGATACGCAGTATTTT. It yields the protein CASSVTGGRDTQYF. The variable domain in full, completed from reference TRBV5-1 and TRBJ2-3, reads KAGVTQTPRYLIKTRGQQVTLSCSPISGHRSVSWYQQTPGQGLQFLFEYFSETQRNKGNFPGRFSGRQFSNSRSEMNVSTLELGDSALYLCASSVTGGRDTQYFGPGTRLTVL.

The gene calls are TRBV5-5 and TRBJ1-2; TRBD1 might be the D (5 bases). The CDR3 extends over 14 amino acids. Looked up from germline, CDR1 is SGHKS and CDR2 is YYEKEE (reference sequence). V lost 4 bases and J lost 4, with 14 bases in between. CDR3 loop: CASSTDIPSYGYTF. In DNA, the CDR3 is TGTGCCAGCAGCACGGACATTCCCTCCTATGGCTACACCTTC.

The chain has TRBV6-2 or TRBV6-3 and TRBJ1-5; 7 bases agree with TRBD1. J gave up 3 bases and V 0 bases, and 8 bases lay outside the gene matches. Germline V CDR1 and CDR2: MNHEY, SVGEGT. This CDR3 has 17 amino acids. The CDR3 DNA is TGTGCCAGCAGTTACTCGAGGACAGGCTTTATCAATCAGCCCCAGCATTTT. Protein product: CASSYSRTGFINQPQHF.

The CDR3 DNA sequence: TGTGCCAGTGGCCGAGGGACAGGATCCATCAATGAGCAGTTCTTC. Translated: CASGRGTGSINEQFF. The V and J genes are TRBV28 and TRBJ2-1; the match to TRBD1 covers 8 bases. The V and J ends lost 9 bases and 6 bases, in that order; junction bases with no gene match: 13. This CDR3 is built from 15 residues. Germline V gene data show CDR1 as MDHEN and CDR2 as SYDVKM. Using reference TRBV28 and TRBJ2-1 for the parts outside the CDR3, the full variable domain is DVKVTQSSRYLVKRTGEKVFLECVQDMDHENMFWYRQDPGLGLRLIYFSYDVKMKEKGDIPEGYSVSREKKERFSLILESASTNQTSMYLCASGRGTGSINEQFFGPGTRLTVL.

V usage is TRBV25-1 and J usage is TRBJ1-1; D may be TRBD1 (5 bases). V was pared by 1 base and J by 11 bases, with 11 bases between. Germline V lookup: CDR1 MGHDK, CDR2 SYGVNS. The CDR3 contains 12 residues. CDR3 coding DNA: TGTGCCAGCAGTGAATCGGGGGTCATGGCTTTCTTT. Its translation: CASSESGVMAFF.

The V call is TRBV7-3, the J call TRBJ2-2; a weak D match, TRBD2 (5 bases). Germline CDR1 reads SGHTA; CDR2 reads FQGTGA. This CDR3 region has 17 residues. V lost 0 bases to trimming and J lost 0 bases, with 11 bases between them. The CDR3 sequence: CASSLTFGSTNTGELFF. CDR3 nucleotides: TGTGCCAGCAGCTTAACGTTTGGGAGTACGAACACCGGGGAGCTGTTTTTT.

This clone was seen a single time. This chain uses TRBV20-1 with TRBJ1-4; D is unclear. The CDR3 has 10 residues. V dropped 5 bases and J dropped 8 bases, with 6 bases sitting between them. Germline V gene sequence: CDR1 DFQATT, CDR2 SNEGSKA (reference sequence). In nucleotides, the CDR3 is TGCAGTGCTGGCTCGGAAAAACTGTTTTTT. Protein: CSAGSEKLFF.

The rearrangement links TRBV7-2 to TRBJ1-2; D is unclear. CDR1 is SGHTA, CDR2 FQGNSA, per germline. The CDR3 consists of 13 residues. Trimming removed 2 bases at V and 1 base at J, with 5 bases between. CDR3 in amino acids: CASSLYINYGYTF. CDR3 in DNA: TGTGCCAGCAGCTTATACATTAACTATGGCTACACCTTC.